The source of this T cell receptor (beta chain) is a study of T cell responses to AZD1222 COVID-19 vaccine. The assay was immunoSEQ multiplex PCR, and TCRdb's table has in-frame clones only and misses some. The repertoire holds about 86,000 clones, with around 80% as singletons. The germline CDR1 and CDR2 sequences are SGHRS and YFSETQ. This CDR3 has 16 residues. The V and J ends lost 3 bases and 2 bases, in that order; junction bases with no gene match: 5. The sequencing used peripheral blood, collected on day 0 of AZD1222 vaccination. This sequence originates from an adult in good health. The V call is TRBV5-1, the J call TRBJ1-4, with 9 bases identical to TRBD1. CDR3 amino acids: CASSWGQGLTNEKLFF. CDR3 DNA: TGCGCCAGCAGCTGGGGACAGGGATTGACTAATGAAAAACTGTTTTTT. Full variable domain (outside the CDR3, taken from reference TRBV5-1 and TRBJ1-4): KAGVTQTPRYLIKTRGQQVTLSCSPISGHRSVSWYQQTPGQGLQFLFEYFSETQRNKGNFPGRFSGRQFSNSRSEMNVSTLELGDSALYLCASSWGQGLTNEKLFFGSGTQLSVL.